A single sample gave rise to the 30 T cell receptor beta chains below, sequenced in a study of blood T cells in healthy people across ages. Then a second PCR, running about 7 to 11 cycles, was carried out with a sample-barcoded 5' primer and a J-beta primer mix. TCRdb re-analysed the 5' RACE reads in MiXCR, keeping a single row per CDR3 protein. The sample records over 950,000 distinct CDR3 sequences, around two fifths being singletons. Source material: blood. These receptors came from a man younger than 30 in good health.

In this sample, this clonotype turned up a few times. The chain carries TRBV15 and TRBJ1-2, with 8 bases identical to TRBD1. The CDR3 is 14 amino acids. The V segment lost 2 bases and the J segment 5 bases; nucleotides outside the gene matches: 4. Germline V lookup: CDR1 LNHNV, CDR2 YYDKDF (reference sequence). In nucleotides, the CDR3 is TGTGCCACCAGCAGACCCGACAGGGGTTATGGCTACACCTTC. Protein sequence: CATSRPDRGYGYTF.

The J gene is TRBJ1-1, the V gene TRBV5-1; maybe TRBD1 (5 bases). V lost 3 bases to trimming and J lost 4 bases, with 13 bases between them. Per the germline V gene, CDR1 is SGHRS and CDR2 is YFSETQ. CDR3 length equals 14 residues. CDR3 region: CASSWGGSGTEAFF. CDR3 bases: TGCGCCAGCAGCTGGGGGGGGTCAGGCACTGAAGCTTTCTTT.

Note on this clonotype: A single base separates this from a much larger clone, so it may be a read error. V is TRBV9 and J is TRBJ2-5; D is possibly TRBD2 (6 bases). This CDR3 is built from 16 residues. Germline V lookup: CDR1 SGDLS, CDR2 YYNGEE. V dropped 0 bases and J dropped 11 bases, with 23 bases sitting between them. The CDR3 sequence: CASSVGGGIDRYEQYF. The CDR3 coding sequence is TGTGCCAGCAGCGTAGGTGGGGGGATCGATCGGTATGAGCAGTACTTC.

The chain combines TRBV12-3 or TRBV12-4 with TRBJ2-1; no clear D. V lost 7 bases, J lost 7 bases, and 14 bases lay in between. The CDR3 has 13 residues. The CDR3, as DNA: TGTGCCAGCATGTTCGTGGTGAGGAATGAGCAGTTCTTC. It specifies CASMFVVRNEQFF.

The table lists this clonotype with a few counts. This sequence joins TRBV7-3 and TRBJ2-1, with a weak D call TRBD2 (5 bases). CDR1 SGHTA and CDR2 FQGTGA come from the germline V gene. The CDR3 contains 18 residues. V lost 2 bases and J lost 0, with 17 bases in between. DNA of the CDR3: TGTGCCAGCAGCTTAGGAGGTGGACCTTCCGGCTCCTACAATGAGCAGTTCTTC. As protein: CASSLGGGPSGSYNEQFF.

J is TRBJ2-1 and V is TRBV20-1, with D possibly matching TRBD1 (5 bases). Germline CDR1 and CDR2: DFQATT and SNEGSKA (reference sequence). This CDR3 is built from 13 residues. Trimming took off 8 bases at V and 0 bases at J, with 11 bases between the two ends. CDR3 loop: CSSTASSYNEQFF. CDR3 DNA: TGCAGTTCGACAGCTAGCTCCTACAATGAGCAGTTCTTC.

Concerning this clonotype itself: One end of the junction does not line up with germline, which may come from a read error. The chain uses TRBV5-1 and TRBJ2-3; no clear D gene. From germline, CDR1 is SGHRS and CDR2 YFSETQ. The CDR3 runs 14 residues. In nucleotides, the CDR3 is TGCGCCAGCAGCTTGGAATTAGCCGAAGATATGCAGTATTTT. This sequence encodes CASSLELAEDMQYF.

This clonotype has just a few counts. The chain recombines TRBV4-1 with TRBJ1-4, with no clear D. CDR3 size: 14 residues. V was trimmed by 0 bases and J by 8 bases, leaving 10 bases between them. From germline, CDR1 is MGHRA and CDR2 YSYEKL. The CDR3 here is CASSQDQGVEKLFF. CDR3 DNA sequence: TGCGCCAGCAGCCAAGATCAAGGAGTCGAAAAACTGTTTTTT.

The V and J genes are TRBV9 and TRBJ1-2; 7 positions match TRBD1. This CDR3 spans 15 amino acids. CDR1 is SGDLS and CDR2 is YYNGEE in the germline V gene. Unmatched junction bases numbered 4, after V lost 0 bases and J lost 2 bases. CDR3 amino acids: CASSVDVRGNYGYTF. CDR3 sequence (DNA): TGTGCCAGCAGCGTAGACGTCAGGGGGAACTATGGCTACACCTTC.

This chain joins TRBV29-1 and TRBJ2-6; no clear D. Germline lookup yields CDR1 SQVTM and CDR2 ANQGSEA. The CDR3 spans 13 residues. The ends were cut back, 5 bases at V and 0 bases at J, with 5 bases in the middle. The CDR3 DNA sequence: TGCAGCGTTAGGGACTCTGGGGCCAACGTCCTGACTTTC. This encodes CSVRDSGANVLTF.

The genes are TRBV20-1 and TRBJ2-1; 11 bases agree with TRBD2. With V trimmed by 5 bases and J by 4 bases, 4 bases remained unmatched. The length of the CDR3 is 14 residues. The germline gives CDR1 DFQATT, CDR2 SNEGSKA (reference sequence). CDR3 sequence reads: CSAPGTSGYNEQFF. In nucleotides, the CDR3 is TGCAGTGCTCCCGGGACTAGCGGTTACAATGAGCAGTTCTTC.

This clonotype was recorded many times. The chain recombines TRBV5-1 with TRBJ1-2, with 7 bases identical to TRBD1. The ends lost 2 bases at V and 3 bases at J; junction bases unmatched: 4. Germline CDR1 is SGHRS and CDR2 is YFSETQ. This CDR3 is built from 14 residues. The CDR3 is CASSLGQDYYGYTF. The CDR3 DNA is TGCGCCAGCAGCTTAGGACAGGACTACTATGGCTACACCTTC.

Notes on this clonotype: A much larger clone lies one base from this, so it may be a read error. This sequence joins TRBV7-9 and TRBJ2-5, with D uncertain. This CDR3 region has 15 residues. Germline CDR1 reads SEHNR; CDR2 reads FQNEAQ (reference sequence). Trimming removed 7 bases from V and 11 bases from J, with 26 bases in between. CDR3 sequence (DNA): TGTGCCAGCACTTTAGGTGGGCTAGTTGTAGATGAGCAGTACTTC. Translating it yields CASTLGGLVVDEQYF.

This clonotype has a handful of counts. The chain combines TRBV4-1 with TRBJ2-5; D unclear. Trimming shortened V by 5 bases and J by 1 base, and 29 bases separated the two germline ends. Germline CDR1 and CDR2: MGHRA and YSYEKL. The CDR3 has 20 amino acids. CDR3 in amino acids: CASSLDLGRGIYGSQETQYF. CDR3 DNA sequence: TGCGCCAGCAGCTTAGATTTAGGCAGAGGTATTTATGGTAGCCAAGAGACCCAGTACTTC.

The chain employs TRBV10-3 and TRBJ2-1; D is possibly TRBD1 or TRBD2 (6 bases each). Germline V CDR1 and CDR2: ENHRY, SYGVKD. This CDR3 comprises 14 residues. The V gene lost 4 bases and the J gene lost 5 bases, with 12 bases spanning the gap. The CDR3, as DNA: TGTGCCATCAGTGGGAACGGGGGCCACAATGAGCAGTTCTTC. Protein product: CAISGNGGHNEQFF.

V gene TRBV4-2 combines with J gene TRBJ2-3, with D maybe TRBD1 (7 bases). CDR3 size: 18 residues. Germline values: CDR1 LGHNA, CDR2 YNFKEQ. Trimming removed 3 bases from V and 1 base from J, with 20 bases in between. This CDR3 is CASSHSQGGGGGTDTQYF. DNA for the CDR3: TGTGCCAGCAGCCATTCCCAGGGGGGTGGAGGGGGCACAGATACGCAGTATTTT.

This clonotype appeared a few times. J is TRBJ1-5 and V is TRBV15, with D possibly being TRBD1 (5 bases). The length of the CDR3 is 15 residues. V gave up 4 bases and J gave up 5 bases, with 15 bases separating them. Per the germline V gene, CDR1 is LNHNV and CDR2 is YYDKDF (reference sequence). CDR3 amino acids: CATSKDRTRDQPQHF. The CDR3 bases are TGTGCCACCAGCAAGGACCGGACACGAGATCAGCCCCAGCATTTT.

This clonotype was recorded many times. The V and J genes are TRBV4-2 and TRBJ2-7; maybe TRBD1 (6 bases). The CDR3 totals 14 residues. V was clipped by 5 bases and J by 0 bases, with 11 bases between them. The germline V gene encodes CDR1 LGHNA and CDR2 YNFKEQ. The CDR3 spells CASSAHRDSYEQYF. The CDR3 DNA reads as TGTGCCAGCAGCGCCCACAGGGACTCCTACGAGCAGTACTTC.

This chain links TRBV20-1 with TRBJ2-1; the D is unclear. The V gene's germline CDR1 is DFQATT and CDR2 SNEGSKA (reference sequence). The CDR3 totals 12 residues. V lost 3 bases and J lost 5, with 8 bases in between. CDR3 sequence (DNA): TGCAGTGCTAGTTCATCGAACAATGAGCAGTTCTTC. The encoded protein is CSASSSNNEQFF.

The table lists this clonotype with a few counts. The rearrangement links TRBV29-1 to TRBJ1-4; no clear D gene. Germline V gene data show CDR1 as SQVTM and CDR2 as ANQGSEA. The length of the CDR3 is 12 residues. With 7 bases removed from V and 10 bases from J, the gap between germline ends came to 16 bases. For the CDR3, the DNA is TGCAGCGCCCGGGGTGCCGCTGGAAAACTGTTTTTT. Amino acids: CSARGAAGKLFF. The whole variable domain, remainder taken from reference TRBV29-1 and TRBJ1-4, is SAVISQKPSRDICQRGTSLTIQCQVDSQVTMMFWYRQQPGQSLTLIATANQGSEATYESGFVIDKFPISRPNLTFSTLTVSNMSPEDSSIYLCSARGAAGKLFFGSGTQLSVL.

This clonotype was detected only a few times. This chain joins TRBV4-2 and TRBJ1-4; D unresolved. Germline CDR1 reads LGHNA; CDR2 reads YNFKEQ. Trimming shortened V by 2 bases and J by 5 bases, and 12 bases separated the two germline ends. The CDR3 is 15 residues long. In DNA, the CDR3 is TGTGCCAGCAGCCAAACCGACGGGGTCAATGAAAAACTGTTTTTT. As protein: CASSQTDGVNEKLFF.

The chain carries TRBV27 and TRBJ1-4, with D possibly being TRBD1 (5 bases). The germline V and J ends were trimmed by 6 bases and 7 bases, with 18 bases remaining between them. The germline gives CDR1 MNHEY, CDR2 SMNVEV (reference sequence). The CDR3 covers 15 residues. The CDR3 protein is CASSLSWDGSEKLFF. The CDR3 DNA is TGTGCCAGCAGCCTCTCTTGGGACGGAAGTGAAAAACTGTTTTTT.

This clonotype occurred a few times. This chain links TRBV4-1 with TRBJ2-1; 7 nucleotides match TRBD1. The CDR3 is 15 residues long. V lost 0 bases to trimming and J lost 6 bases; unmatched junction nucleotides: 5. Germline V CDR1 and CDR2: MGHRA, YSYEKL. The CDR3 loop reads CASSQETGFSNEQFF. The DNA of the CDR3 is TGCGCCAGCAGCCAAGAGACAGGGTTTTCCAATGAGCAGTTCTTC.

V is TRBV29-1 and J is TRBJ1-1; D not resolved. From germline, CDR1 is SQVTM and CDR2 ANQGSEA. Between the trimmed V and J ends, which lost 1 base and 11 bases, there was a span of 17 bases. This CDR3 region has 13 residues. This CDR3 is CSVEARQAGLAFF. Written as DNA, the CDR3 is TGCAGCGTTGAAGCGCGGCAGGCCGGGTTGGCTTTCTTT.

V gene TRBV12-3 or TRBV12-4 combines with J gene TRBJ2-2, with D perhaps matching TRBD2 (6 bases). V was pared by 5 bases and J by 5 bases, with 18 bases between. This CDR3 has 16 residues. The CDR3, as DNA: TGTGCCAGCAGTCGATCGCAGGCGGGGACTACCGGGGAGCTGTTTTTT. Translation: CASSRSQAGTTGELFF.

This clonotype was recorded only once. The chain joins TRBV20-1 to TRBJ1-1; D call uncertain. Looked up from germline, CDR1 is DFQATT and CDR2 is SNEGSKA (reference sequence). The V and J ends lost 2 bases and 4 bases respectively, with 8 bases between them. The CDR3 is made up of 12 amino acids. The DNA of the CDR3 is TGCAGTGCTAGAAGTCTCCTCACTGAAGCTTTCTTT. Translated: CSARSLLTEAFF.

The rearrangement joins TRBV4-1 to TRBJ1-6; 10 bases are shared with TRBD1. The CDR3 consists of 16 residues. The junction had 5 bases not matched to a gene; V was cut back by 0 bases and J by 9 bases. From germline, CDR1 is MGHRA and CDR2 YSYEKL. CDR3 DNA: TGCGCCAGCAGCCAAGATCCGGGACAGGGGAGTTCACCCCTCCACTTT. Translation gives CASSQDPGQGSSPLHF.

The chain combines TRBV19 with TRBJ2-1, with 7 bases identical to TRBD1. In germline, CDR1 is LNHDA, CDR2 SQIVND (reference sequence). The trim removed 1 base at V and 4 bases at J, leaving 4 bases unmatched. The CDR3 has 15 amino acids. The CDR3 bases are TGTGCCAGTAGTATAGGACAGGGCCTATACAATGAGCAGTTCTTC. It yields the protein CASSIGQGLYNEQFF.

This clonotype has only a few counts. The rearrangement links TRBV6-5 to TRBJ2-7, with 8 positions matching TRBD2. CDR3 length: 15 amino acids. V lost 2 bases and J lost 2; bases outside the gene matches: 5. Germline V gives CDR1 MNHEY, CDR2 SVGAGI. CDR3 nucleotide sequence: TGTGCCAGCAGTTACGTAACTAGCGGTCCCTACGAGCAGTACTTC. Residues: CASSYVTSGPYEQYF.

This clonotype was detected a few times. This chain joins TRBV6-6 and TRBJ1-1; D remains ambiguous. Per the germline V gene, CDR1 is MNHNY and CDR2 is SVGAGI (reference sequence). V was pared by 5 bases and J by 0 bases, with 16 bases between. CDR3 size: 16 residues. CDR3 protein: CASSPPGQLMNTEAFF. For the CDR3, the DNA is TGTGCCAGCAGTCCCCCCGGGCAGCTGATGAACACTGAAGCTTTCTTT.